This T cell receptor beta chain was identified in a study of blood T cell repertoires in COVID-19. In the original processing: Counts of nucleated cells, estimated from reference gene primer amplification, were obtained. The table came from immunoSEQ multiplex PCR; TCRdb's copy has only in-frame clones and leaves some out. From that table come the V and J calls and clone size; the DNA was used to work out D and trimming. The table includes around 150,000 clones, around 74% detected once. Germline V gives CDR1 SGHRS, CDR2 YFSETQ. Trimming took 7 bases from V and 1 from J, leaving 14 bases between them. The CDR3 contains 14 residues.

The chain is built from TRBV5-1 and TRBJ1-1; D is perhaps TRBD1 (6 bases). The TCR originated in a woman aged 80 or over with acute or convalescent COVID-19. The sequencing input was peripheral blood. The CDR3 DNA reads TGCGCCAGCGAGGCCGGGACACGGAACACTGAAGCTTTCTTT. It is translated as CASEAGTRNTEAFF.